The 24 T cell receptor beta chains below all came from one sample that was sequenced in a study of blood T cell repertoires in COVID-19. Sequenced by immunoSEQ multiplex PCR; TCRdb stores in-frame clones only, minus some. Of some 180,000 clones in the sample, 85% to 90% were seen once. The specimen sequenced was peripheral blood. The receptors here all came from a woman in her sixties with acute or convalescent COVID-19.

The chain links TRBV5-4 to TRBJ2-3; D not certain. This CDR3 contains 15 residues. Germline V lookup: CDR1 SGHNT, CDR2 YYREEE (reference sequence). Trimming removed 0 bases from V and 5 bases from J, with 13 bases in between. The CDR3 bases are TGTGCCAGCAGCTTGGGTCCCCTGGCTGGAGATACGCAGTATTTT. This gives the protein CASSLGPLAGDTQYF.

V usage is TRBV27 and J usage is TRBJ1-2; TRBD1 is a possible D gene (5 bases). CDR3 length: 14 amino acids. Trimming took off 6 bases at V and 4 bases at J, with 15 bases between the two ends. In germline, CDR1 is MNHEY, CDR2 SMNVEV (reference sequence). CDR3 nucleotide sequence: TGTGCCAGCAGCTTAGCGGGGAGGGGCTATGGCTACACCTTC. This translates into CASSLAGRGYGYTF.

In this sample, this clone turned up a few times. The chain joins TRBV28 to TRBJ2-7, with 8 bases lining up with TRBD2. This CDR3 has 15 amino acids. Germline V gene data show CDR1 as MDHEN and CDR2 as SYDVKM. V shed 5 bases and J 3 bases; nucleotides not matched to a gene: 9. Written as DNA, the CDR3 is TGTGCCAGCAGTCTCACCGGGGGGGTAATCTACGAGCAGTACTTC. Protein: CASSLTGGVIYEQYF. Based on the CDR3 plus reference TRBV28 and TRBJ2-7, the full variable domain is DVKVTQSSRYLVKRTGEKVFLECVQDMDHENMFWYRQDPGLGLRLIYFSYDVKMKEKGDIPEGYSVSREKKERFSLILESASTNQTSMYLCASSLTGGVIYEQYFGPGTRLTVT.

The gene calls are TRBV29-1 and TRBJ2-7; 8 bases fit TRBD2. J gave up 1 base and V 6 bases, and 8 bases lay outside the gene matches. Germline loops: CDR1 SQVTM, CDR2 ANQGSEA. This CDR3 spans 14 amino acids. The CDR3 reads CSVPTVAGSYEQYF. In nucleotides, the CDR3 is TGCAGCGTCCCTACGGTAGCGGGATCCTACGAGCAGTACTTC.

This clone appeared a single time. The genes are TRBV11-2 and TRBJ2-1; the D gene is possibly TRBD2 (5 bases). The CDR3 runs to 16 residues. CDR1 and CDR2 (germline): SGHAT, FQNNGV. Trimming took 1 base from V and 0 from J, leaving 10 bases between them. CDR3 region: CASSLVGGFSYNEQFF. CDR3 coding DNA: TGTGCCAGCAGCTTAGTAGGCGGGTTCTCCTACAATGAGCAGTTCTTC.

The chain is built from TRBV3-1 (or the pseudogene TRBV3-2) and TRBJ2-5, with 11 bases identical to TRBD2. The trim removed 5 bases at V and 4 bases at J, leaving 0 bases unmatched. This CDR3 has 13 amino acids. Germline V lookup: CDR1 LGHDT, CDR2 YNNKEL (reference sequence). This CDR3 is CASSTSGRETQYF. The CDR3 coding sequence is TGTGCCAGCAGCACTAGCGGGAGAGAGACCCAGTACTTC.

In its sample, this clone was seen a few times. J is TRBJ2-3 and V is TRBV11-2, with 11 nucleotides matching TRBD2. This CDR3 contains 15 residues. V lost 5 bases, J lost 6 bases, and 7 bases stayed unmatched. Germline assignment: CDR1 SGHAT and CDR2 FQNNGV. CDR3 coding DNA: TGTGCCAGCAGCCTTACTAGCGGGAGCTGGGATACGCAGTATTTT. It codes for CASSLTSGSWDTQYF. Combining the CDR3 with reference TRBV11-2 and TRBJ2-3 gives the whole variable domain EAGVAQSPRYKIIEKRQSVAFWCNPISGHATLYWYQQILGQGPKLLIQFQNNGVVDDSQLPKDRFSAERLKGVDSTLKIQPAKLEDSAVYLCASSLTSGSWDTQYFGPGTRLTVL.

This clone was found once. The chain has TRBV27 and TRBJ2-1; D remains unclear. The V and J ends lost 3 bases and 8 bases respectively, with 5 bases between them. Germline CDR1 MNHEY, CDR2 SMNVEV (reference sequence). The CDR3 consists of 11 residues. CDR3 DNA sequence: TGTGCCAGCAGTTTTGCGTATGAGCAGTTCTTC. It specifies CASSFAYEQFF.

The J gene is TRBJ2-5, the V gene TRBV7-3; D possibly corresponds to TRBD2 (5 bases). Trimming cost V 5 bases and J 3 bases, with 10 bases left between them. This CDR3 comprises 13 residues. CDR1 is SGHTA and CDR2 is FQGTGA in the germline V gene. CDR3 bases: TGTGCCAGCAGCGTAGGGCGGGAAGAGACCCAGTACTTC. Translating it yields CASSVGREETQYF.

V and J are TRBV5-1 and TRBJ1-1; TRBD1 might be the D (6 bases). V gave up 4 bases and J gave up 1 base, with 14 bases separating them. The CDR3 spans 15 residues. Germline assignment: CDR1 SGHRS and CDR2 YFSETQ. The CDR3 sequence is CASSPGQRKNTEAFF. The CDR3 DNA is TGCGCCAGCAGCCCTGGACAGCGGAAGAACACTGAAGCTTTCTTT.

This clone has a handful of counts. V is TRBV28 and J is TRBJ1-2, with D perhaps matching TRBD1 (6 bases). The V end was cut by 3 bases, the J end by 4 bases, with 15 bases between. The CDR3 consists of 15 residues. Germline V gives CDR1 MDHEN, CDR2 SYDVKM. CDR3 in DNA: TGTGCCAGCAGTTTCGGAGGTACAGGGCGCTATGGCTACACCTTC. It yields the protein CASSFGGTGRYGYTF.

This clone came up once. The chain is built from TRBV27 and TRBJ1-2, with TRBD1 matching 11 bases. The V and J ends lost 1 base and 7 bases, in that order; junction bases with no gene match: 5. Germline CDR1 is MNHEY and CDR2 is SMNVEV (reference sequence). This CDR3 comprises 15 residues. CDR3 DNA sequence: TGTGCCAGCAGTTTATTAGGACAGGGGGCATCTGGCTACACCTTC. This translates into CASSLLGQGASGYTF.

V gene TRBV11-3 combines with J gene TRBJ2-3, with a weak D call TRBD2 (5 bases). Between the trimmed V and J ends, which lost 4 bases and 2 bases, there was a span of 13 bases. CDR3 length equals 15 residues. The germline V gene has CDR1 SGHNT and CDR2 YENEEA. The CDR3 DNA reads TGTGCCAGCAGCTCCAGGACTGTTTACACAGATACGCAGTATTTT. This codes for CASSSRTVYTDTQYF.

This chain uses TRBV2 with TRBJ2-1, with unresolved D. Germline values: CDR1 SNHLY, CDR2 FYNNEI. V gave up 4 bases and J gave up 0 bases, with 25 bases separating them. CDR3 length equals 20 residues. CDR3 coding DNA: TGTGCCAGCAGTGTGGTTGGAGTAGCACCTATATCGAGCTCCTACAATGAGCAGTTCTTC. Translation gives CASSVVGVAPISSSYNEQFF.

The V gene is TRBV3-1 (or the pseudogene TRBV3-2), the J gene TRBJ1-2; D is uncertain. The CDR3 is made up of 15 amino acids. V shed 2 bases and J shed 7 bases, with 17 bases lying between them. CDR1 LGHDT and CDR2 YNNKEL come from the germline V gene (reference sequence). CDR3 residues: CASSQYSAGSLGYTF. The CDR3 bases are TGTGCCAGCAGCCAATATTCTGCAGGAAGTCTTGGCTACACCTTC.

The chain joins TRBV7-3 to TRBJ2-1, with TRBD2 matching 7 bases. This CDR3 is 17 amino acids long. The V gene's germline CDR1 is SGHTA and CDR2 FQGTGA. J was trimmed by 0 bases and V by 1 base; bases with no gene match: 6. This chain's CDR3 is CASSLKIRGSSYNEQFF. CDR3 in DNA: TGTGCCAGCAGCTTAAAAATTCGCGGGAGCTCCTACAATGAGCAGTTCTTC.

This chain links TRBV6-5 with TRBJ2-5; tentative D call: TRBD2 (6 bases). Looked up from germline, CDR1 is MNHEY and CDR2 is SVGAGI. Trimming took off 11 bases at V and 1 base at J, with 17 bases between the two ends. The CDR3 length is 14 residues. The CDR3 DNA reads as TGTGCCTCCGGCGGGACGCCACCCCAAGAGACCCAGTACTTC. Protein sequence: CASGGTPPQETQYF.

The chain couples TRBV19 to TRBJ1-1; D call uncertain. This CDR3 comprises 12 residues. V lost 5 bases to trimming and J lost 5 bases, with 9 bases between them. Germline assignment: CDR1 LNHDA and CDR2 SQIVND (reference sequence). In nucleotides, the CDR3 is TGTGCCAGTAGTCCACAGTGGACTGAAGCTTTCTTT. It is translated as CASSPQWTEAFF.

The chain has TRBV6-5 and TRBJ1-1; D perhaps matches TRBD1 (5 bases). Germline CDR1 and CDR2: MNHEY and SVGAGI. With 6 bases removed from V and 8 bases from J, the gap between germline ends came to 19 bases. This CDR3 region has 14 residues. The chain's CDR3 is CASSFLTGQGEAFF. The CDR3, as DNA: TGTGCCAGCAGCTTCCTTACTGGGCAGGGCGAAGCTTTCTTT.

This clone showed up just once. The chain links TRBV6-1 to TRBJ2-1; the match to TRBD2 covers 7 bases. CDR3 size: 15 residues. Germline values: CDR1 MNHNS, CDR2 SASEGT. The ends lost 2 bases at V and 7 bases at J; junction bases unmatched: 8. The CDR3 DNA reads as TGTGCCAGCAGTGAAACGGCGGGAGCTCGAAATGAGCAGTTCTTC. Translation: CASSETAGARNEQFF.

This clone was recorded only once. J is TRBJ1-2 and V is TRBV18; D is ambiguous. The V end was cut by 6 bases, the J end by 2 bases, with 19 bases between. Germline loops: CDR1 KGHSH, CDR2 LQKENI. There are 16 residues in the CDR3. DNA for the CDR3: TGTGCCAGCTCGATACGGGAAGGAGCCTCGAACTATGGCTACACCTTC. It codes for CASSIREGASNYGYTF.

This clone was detected once. V gene TRBV19 combines with J gene TRBJ2-2; 15 bases are a match to TRBD2. CDR1 and CDR2 (germline): LNHDA, SQIVND (reference sequence). The length of the CDR3 is 16 residues. The ends lost 4 bases at V and 7 bases at J; junction bases unmatched: 4. CDR3 residues: CASSKGLAGGHGELFF. In nucleotides, the CDR3 is TGTGCCAGTAGTAAAGGACTAGCGGGAGGGCACGGGGAGCTGTTTTTT.

The V call is TRBV5-1, the J call TRBJ1-2, with 9 bases that match TRBD1. Trimming cost V 0 bases and J 6 bases; bases outside gene matches: 12. The length of the CDR3 is 17 residues. Germline lookup yields CDR1 SGHRS and CDR2 YFSETQ. The CDR3 protein is CASSLGDRARFIDGYTF. In DNA form, the CDR3 reads TGCGCCAGCAGCTTGGGGGACAGGGCCCGGTTCATAGATGGCTACACCTTC.

The chain uses TRBV28 and TRBJ2-1; D ambiguous. Germline V lookup: CDR1 MDHEN, CDR2 SYDVKM. Trimming shortened V by 8 bases and J by 0 bases, and 8 bases separated the two germline ends. This CDR3 has 13 amino acids. DNA for the CDR3: TGTGCCAGCTTAGCACTCTCCTACAATGAGCAGTTCTTC. Its translation: CASLALSYNEQFF.